A single sample is the source of the 2 T cell receptor beta chains below, sequenced in a study of T cell responses to AZD1222 COVID-19 vaccine. The table came from immunoSEQ multiplex PCR; TCRdb's copy has only in-frame clones and leaves some out. The sample includes approximately 110,000 clones, 89% of them seen just once. The material sequenced was peripheral blood, taken on day 0 of AZD1222 vaccination. The source of these receptors is an adult in good health.

This chain uses TRBV6-4 with TRBJ1-1; D unresolved. The CDR3 loop spans 13 amino acids. Germline CDR1 and CDR2: MRHNA and SNTAGT. Trimming took off 4 bases at V and 1 base at J, with 7 bases between the two ends. The CDR3 nucleotides are TGTGCCAGCAGTGCCCACGGGAACACTGAAGCTTTCTTT. This translates into CASSAHGNTEAFF.

This clone occurred once. This chain connects TRBV7-2 to TRBJ1-6; D may be TRBD1 (6 bases). Trimming pared 5 bases from V and 7 bases from J, leaving 18 bases between. Germline-derived CDR1 and CDR2 are SGHTA and FQGNSA. The CDR3 runs 16 residues. The CDR3 sequence: CASSPSWGQQNSPLHF. CDR3 DNA: TGTGCCAGCAGCCCCTCTTGGGGGCAACAAAATTCACCCCTCCACTTT.